A selection of T cell receptor beta chains follows, all from one sample in a study of blood T cell repertoires in COVID-19. Profiled with immunoSEQ multiplex PCR; TCRdb holds only in-frame clones, not every one. Here the sample spans about 360,000 clones, approximately 86% being singletons. The sequenced sample was PBMCs or T cells enriched from blood (not recorded which). The receptors shown here come from a woman aged 40-49 years with acute COVID-19. CDR3s include the opening cysteine and the closing phenylalanine or tryptophan. The D gene is left open where the match is weak. Clone size, where shown, is once, few, many, or a class for clones that have expanded.

abundance	v_gene	d_gene	j_gene	CDR3aa	CDR3nt
.	TRBV7-2	.	TRBJ2-5	CASSLVPRGAETQYF	TGTGCCAGCAGCTTGGTACCCAGGGGCGCGGAGACCCAGTACTTC
.	TRBV19	.	TRBJ1-6	CASRDTFNSPLHF	TGTGCCAGTAGGGACACCTTTAATTCACCCCTCCACTTT
few	TRBV7-6	TRBD1	TRBJ1-5	CASSYRGGQPQHF	TGTGCCAGCAGCTACAGGGGCGGGCAGCCCCAGCATTTT
.	TRBV5-4	TRBD1	TRBJ2-2	CASTYDRANTGELFF	TGTGCCAGCACCTATGACAGGGCGAACACCGGGGAGCTGTTTTTT
.	TRBV27	TRBD1	TRBJ2-3	CASRRGQGFTDTQYF	TGTGCCAGCAGGAGGGGACAGGGTTTCACAGATACGCAGTATTTT
.	TRBV7-2	TRBD1	TRBJ1-2	CASSFPGGAYTF	TGTGCCAGCAGCTTCCCAGGGGGCGCCTACACCTTC
.	TRBV2	.	TRBJ2-7	CASSADSPSSYEQYF	TGTGCCAGCAGCGCCGACAGCCCCAGCTCCTACGAGCAGTACTTC
.	TRBV29-1	.	TRBJ1-2	CSVLSGADGYTF	TGCAGCGTTCTGTCAGGGGCGGATGGCTACACCTTC
.	TRBV13	TRBD2	TRBJ2-1	CASSLGGTSGYNEQFF	TGTGCCAGCAGCTTAGGGGGGACTAGCGGCTACAATGAGCAGTTCTTC
.	TRBV5-8	TRBD1	TRBJ1-2	CASSLEGQGSGGYTF	TGTGCCAGCAGCTTGGAGGGACAGGGTTCCGGAGGCTACACCTTC
.	TRBV20-1	.	TRBJ2-5	CSASHGGANQETQYF	TGCAGTGCTAGTCATGGGGGGGCTAACCAAGAGACCCAGTACTTC
.	TRBV3-1/TRBV3-2	.	TRBJ2-5	CASSQAVSETQYF	TGTGCCAGCAGCCAAGCCGTCTCGGAGACCCAGTACTTC
.	TRBV6-5	.	TRBJ1-2	CASSYSTGGYTF	TGTGCCAGCAGTTACTCGACGGGGGGCTACACCTTC
.	TRBV29-1	TRBD1	TRBJ2-5	CSVETGGGETQYF	TGCAGCGTTGAAACAGGGGGCGGTGAGACCCAGTACTTC
.	TRBV11-2	.	TRBJ1-4	CASSLGPGGEKLFF	TGTGCCAGCAGCTTGGGTCCGGGTGGAGAAAAACTGTTTTTT
.	TRBV14	.	TRBJ1-1	CASSNTRGTEAFF	TGTGCCAGCAGCAACACCAGGGGAACTGAAGCTTTCTTT
.	TRBV5-1	.	TRBJ1-1	CASSLDRLNTEAFF	TGCGCCAGCAGCCTAGACAGGTTGAACACTGAAGCTTTCTTT
.	TRBV5-1	.	TRBJ1-6	CASSFGERNSPLHF	TGCGCCAGCAGCTTCGGTGAGAGAAATTCACCCCTCCACTTT
.	TRBV19	TRBD2	TRBJ2-3	CASSITSLAGGMTDTQYF	TGTGCCAGTAGTATTACTTCCCTGGCGGGGGGGATGACAGATACGCAGTATTTT
.	TRBV5-1	TRBD1	TRBJ2-3	CASSLDRGIDTQYF	TGCGCCAGCAGCTTGGACAGGGGAATAGATACGCAGTATTTT
once	TRBV3-1/TRBV3-2	.	TRBJ1-4	CASSGAGEKLFF	TGTGCCAGCAGCGGGGCCGGGGAAAAACTGTTTTTT
.	TRBV2	.	TRBJ2-1	CASSPRGEQFF	TGTGCCAGCAGCCCACGAGGTGAGCAGTTCTTC
.	TRBV29-1	TRBD2	TRBJ2-5	CSVVGGAGGVKTQYF	TGCAGCGTTGTTGGAGGCGCGGGGGGCGTAAAGACCCAGTACTTC
.	TRBV19	.	TRBJ1-4	CASRTRGLPNEKLFF	TGTGCCAGTAGAACACGGGGACTACCTAATGAAAAACTGTTTTTT
.	TRBV12-3/TRBV12-4	.	TRBJ1-2	CASSFGVSGYTF	TGTGCCAGCAGTTTCGGGGTTTCTGGCTACACCTTC
.	TRBV7-9	TRBD2	TRBJ2-3	CASSLGRGATDTQYF	TGTGCCAGCAGCTTAGGGCGGGGGGCCACAGATACGCAGTATTTT
.	TRBV4-1	TRBD2	TRBJ2-2	CASSQGLAGGNTGELFF	TGCGCCAGCAGCCAGGGACTAGCGGGGGGGAACACCGGGGAGCTGTTTTTT
.	TRBV7-9	TRBD1	TRBJ1-6	CASSSATGIESPLHF	TGTGCCAGCAGCTCCGCGACAGGGATAGAGTCACCCCTCCACTTT
once	TRBV13	TRBD1	TRBJ2-2	CASSPRDSPNTGELFF	TGTGCCAGCAGCCCCAGGGACAGCCCGAACACCGGGGAGCTGTTTTTT
.	TRBV5-1	.	TRBJ1-5	CASSFEPSNQPQHF	TGCGCCAGCAGCTTTGAGCCGAGCAATCAGCCCCAGCATTTT
.	TRBV18	TRBD1	TRBJ2-2	CASSPPRQGALNDTGELFF	TGTGCCAGCTCACCTCCTCGACAGGGGGCGCTTAACGACACCGGGGAGCTGTTTTTT
.	TRBV20-1	TRBD1	TRBJ1-3	CSASRGQGQGNTIYF	TGCAGTGCTAGTAGGGGACAGGGTCAGGGAAACACCATATATTTT
.	TRBV3-1/TRBV3-2	TRBD1	TRBJ1-2	CASSLMDRGGYGYTF	TGTGCCAGCAGCCTGATGGACAGGGGGGGCTATGGCTACACCTTC
.	TRBV18	.	TRBJ2-1	CASSGIAVEQFF	TGTGCCAGCTCAGGGATAGCGGTTGAGCAGTTCTTC
.	TRBV5-1	TRBD1	TRBJ1-2	CASSANTQGANGYTF	TGCGCCAGCAGCGCAAACACACAGGGGGCGAATGGCTACACCTTC
.	TRBV2	.	TRBJ2-3	CASSGPTDTQYF	TGTGCCAGCAGTGGGCCCACAGATACGCAGTATTTT
.	TRBV7-2	.	TRBJ2-3	CASSLFAAGPSGTQYF	TGTGCCAGCAGCTTATTTGCTGCGGGGCCTTCGGGTACGCAGTATTTT
once	TRBV2	.	TRBJ1-2	CASSDTGNYGYTF	TGTGCCAGCAGCGATACAGGGAACTATGGCTACACCTTC
.	TRBV6-5	.	TRBJ2-7	CASSYSKGGPYEQYF	TGTGCCAGCAGTTACTCGAAAGGGGGTCCCTACGAGCAGTACTTC